This TCR beta chain appears in the sequencing data of a study of T cell changes during pregnancy in multiple sclerosis. The germline V gene encodes CDR1 LGHNA and CDR2 YSLEER. The V and J ends lost 4 bases and 2 bases respectively, with 14 bases between them. CDR3 length: 16 amino acids. The assay was immunoSEQ multiplex PCR, and TCRdb's table has in-frame clones only and misses some. The sample consists of about 110,000 clones, 80% to 95% of them appearing once. This sequence originates from a female donor in good health, enrolled as a control in a pregnancy study. The sequencing here drew on peripheral blood, taken in the third trimester of pregnancy. The rearrangement uses TRBV4-3 and TRBJ2-2, with TRBD1 as a possible D gene (6 bases). The CDR3 DNA follows: TGCGCCAGCAGCCTCGAAAGGACAGAAAACACCGGGGAGCTGTTTTTT. Its protein is CASSLERTENTGELFF.